The clone carrying this T cell receptor beta chain has a count of ten or more. Its antigen is as yet unknown. The source of the sample is a study of T cells in Graves' hyperthyroidism and ophthalmopathy. Broader study findings: Expanded thyroid clonotypes (above 0.001) were mostly also found in blood.

Disease duration was under 3 months in the ophthalmopathy patients, who also had a Clinical Activity Score of at least 3 and a NOSPECS grade of at least 4. Patients were excluded for uncontrolled infection, other autoimmune disease, pregnancy or lactation. The PBMCs had their origin in 10 ml of fresh peripheral blood. Authors of the study amplified TCR beta CDR3 regions from RNA transcripts. In the first-round RT-PCR of the TCR CDR3, the HTBI primer set was used. TCRdb ran MiXCR on the multiplex PCR reads and lists one entry per CDR3 protein. The table shows about 610,000 distinct CDR3 sequences, with roughly 14% occurring only once. This receptor was taken from a woman aged 35 to 49 with Graves' ophthalmopathy. The sample taken for sequencing was blood.

CDR3 DNA: TGTGCCATCAGTGAGTCTGTAGCGGGAGGGCCCGACATTCAGTACTTC. Translated: CAISESVAGGPDIQYF. The chain joins TRBV10-3 to TRBJ2-4; 11 bases are shared with TRBD2. Germline V gene sequence: CDR1 ENHRY, CDR2 SYGVKD. Losses at the gene ends were 0 bases for V and 8 bases for J; bases not matched to a gene: 6. The length of the CDR3 is 16 residues.